This T cell receptor beta chain was retrieved from a study of blood T cells in healthy people across ages. Study-level findings and limits: As age increased, TCR beta diversity per million T cells fell in a roughly linear fashion. TCR beta diversity tracked closely with naive T cell percentage.

Remarks on this clonotype: The antigen remains unidentified.

A J-beta primer mix and a sample-barcoded 5' primer were used in a second PCR of about 7 to 12 cycles. TCRdb independently ran MiXCR on the 5' RACE reads; one entry per CDR3 protein. Here the sample spans 1.5 million or so distinct CDR3 sequences, approximately 42% being singletons. CDR1 SEHNR and CDR2 FQNEAQ come from the germline V gene (reference sequence). The CDR3 is 13 residues long. Trimming took 5 bases from V and 8 from J, leaving 13 bases between them. They isolated at least 7 million PBMCs from each sample. Total RNA was isolated from each sample in quantities of at least 5 micrograms. The rearrangement links TRBV7-9 to TRBJ2-1, with TRBD1 as a possible D gene (5 bases). The receptor was isolated from a woman younger than 30 in good health. The sample consisted of blood. The CDR3 nucleotides read TGTGCCAGCAGCGTGTTAAGGGGCGATGAGCAGTTCTTC. This gives the protein CASSVLRGDEQFF. Supplemented by reference TRBV7-9 and TRBJ2-1, the full variable domain reads DTGVSQNPRHKITKRGQNVTFRCDPISEHNRLYWYRQTLGQGPEFLTYFQNEAQLEKSRLLSDRFSAERPKGSFSTLEIQRTEQGDSAMYLCASSVLRGDEQFFGPGTRLTVL.